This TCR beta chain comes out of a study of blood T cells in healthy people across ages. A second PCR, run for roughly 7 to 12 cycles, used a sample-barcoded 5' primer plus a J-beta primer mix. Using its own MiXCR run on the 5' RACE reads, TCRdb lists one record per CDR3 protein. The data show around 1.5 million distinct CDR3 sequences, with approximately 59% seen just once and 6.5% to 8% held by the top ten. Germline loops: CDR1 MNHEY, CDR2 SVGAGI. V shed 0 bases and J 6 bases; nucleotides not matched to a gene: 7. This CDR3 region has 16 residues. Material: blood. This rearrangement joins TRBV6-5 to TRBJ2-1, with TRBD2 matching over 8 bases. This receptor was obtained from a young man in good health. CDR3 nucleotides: TGTGCCAGCAGTTACTCTTCAGCGGGAGAAGTCAATGAGCAGTTCTTC. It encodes CASSYSSAGEVNEQFF.